The 5 T cell receptor beta chains presented below share a single source sample, sequenced in a study of blood T cell repertoires in COVID-19 (dated by TCRdb to the early 2020s). Libraries were built with the immunoSEQ multiplex PCR assay. TCRdb's version of the immuneACCESS table is confined to in-frame rearrangements and falls short of the full clone set. An unresolved V gene accounts for under half of the shortfall where checked; the remainder is of unknown origin. The sample table shows roughly 120,000 clones, and around 86% are seen once. In total, the top ten clones hold about 5% of the sample. Sequenced material: peripheral blood. These receptors were taken from a human donor in a cohort sampled during active COVID-19.

The genes are TRBV12-3 or TRBV12-4 and TRBJ1-1; D ambiguous. The CDR3 runs 12 residues. Deletions cut 3 bases from V and 13 bases from J, with 15 bases between. The CDR3: CASSFGAPARFF. The CDR3 DNA reads as TGTGCCAGCAGTTTCGGAGCCCCCGCGCGTTTCTTT.

This clone was counted once. V is TRBV27 and J is TRBJ2-7; 7 bases line up with TRBD2. Per the germline V gene, CDR1 is MNHEY and CDR2 is SMNVEV (reference sequence). The trim removed 4 bases at V and 2 bases at J, leaving 8 bases unmatched. The CDR3 has 15 amino acids. CDR3 amino acids: CASSSTAGVAYEQYF. The CDR3 DNA reads as TGTGCCAGCAGTTCCACGGCGGGAGTGGCCTACGAGCAGTACTTC.

The rearrangement uses TRBV5-5 and TRBJ2-3; D possibly corresponds to TRBD1 (6 bases). Deletions cut 3 bases from V and 2 bases from J, with 13 bases between. This CDR3 spans 15 amino acids. From germline, CDR1 is SGHKS and CDR2 YYEKEE (reference sequence). The CDR3 DNA follows: TGTGCCAGCAGCTCTTCTGACAGGCTCACAGATACGCAGTATTTT. It yields the protein CASSSSDRLTDTQYF. Full variable domain (rest looked up from reference TRBV5-5 and TRBJ2-3): DAGVTQSPTHLIKTRGQQVTLRCSPISGHKSVSWYQQVLGQGPQFIFQYYEKEERGRGNFPDRFSARQFPNYSSELNVNALLLGDSALYLCASSSSDRLTDTQYFGPGTRLTVL.

This clone was picked up many times. This rearrangement joins TRBV7-9 to TRBJ2-3, with D unclear. This CDR3 comprises 14 residues. Per the germline V gene, CDR1 is SEHNR and CDR2 is FQNEAQ (reference sequence). The V end was cut by 0 bases, the J end by 2 bases, with 6 bases between. The CDR3 reads CASSLAQSTDTQYF. In nucleotides, the CDR3 is TGTGCCAGCAGCTTAGCCCAGTCCACAGATACGCAGTATTTT.

V usage is TRBV7-7 and J usage is TRBJ1-5; the D is unclear. The CDR3 extends over 15 amino acids. Between the trimmed V and J ends, which lost 4 bases and 5 bases, there was a span of 15 bases. Germline CDR1 reads SSHAT; CDR2 reads FNYEAQ (reference sequence). The DNA of the CDR3 is TGTGCCAGCAGCTGGGAGACGAATACTTATCAGCCCCAGCATTTT. This encodes CASSWETNTYQPQHF.